This T cell receptor (beta chain) derives from a study of cytotoxic CD8 clonotypes in ibrutinib-treated CLL. Study-level information: Included were 11 relapsed/refractory and roughly 15 treatment-naive patients, of whom around 17 were IGHV unmutated. Broader study findings: Baseline levels were approached again at progression, after clonality had risen at ibrutinib response.

A few counts support this clone. Its antigen is unidentified. From cryopreserved PBMCs came 2 to 2.5 micrograms of genomic DNA used for TCR beta libraries. T cells were sequenced at a targeted depth of 1 in 200,000 to 1 in 1 million. Libraries were prepared by immunoSEQ multiplex PCR; TCRdb keeps only in-frame clonotypes and omits some of them. The sample lists roughly 300,000 clones, 76% occurring once. This CDR3 region has 14 residues. Germline V gives CDR1 MGHRA, CDR2 YSYEKL. V was clipped by 6 bases and J by 8 bases; unmatched bases: 10. The rearrangement links TRBV4-1 to TRBJ1-2, with 9 positions matching TRBD1. The sample here was PBMCs, taken at disease progression, from a patient treated with ibrutinib. This clonotype was sampled from a human donor with chronic lymphocytic leukemia. For the CDR3, the DNA is TGCGCCAGCAGATGGGTTGGGACAGGGAGCGGCTACACCTTC. It encodes CASRWVGTGSGYTF.